This T cell receptor (beta chain) is from a study of T-cell reconstitution after alpha-beta-depleted transplantation in children. Unique molecular identifiers were incorporated when the TCRbeta library was constructed. MiXCR was run by TCRdb on the PCR reads, yielding one entry per CDR3 protein. In the table there are 80,000 to 95,000 distinct CDR3 sequences, roughly 8.8% of which are singletons. J was trimmed by 1 base and V by 4 bases; bases with no gene match: 6. The CDR3 is 15 residues long. Germline CDR1 reads DFQATT; CDR2 reads SNEGSKA (reference sequence). In its sample, this clonotype was seen many times.

Sequenced material: PBMCs from the stem cell graft donor, taken from the stem cell graft. This clonotype was obtained from a human donor who donated a stem cell graft to a child with congenital amegakaryocytic thrombocytopenia. The chain employs TRBV20-1 and TRBJ1-5, with TRBD1 matching 8 bases. As DNA, the CDR3 is TGCAGTGCTATTTCAGGGGGCGTCAGCAATCAGCCCCAGCATTTT. It translates to CSAISGGVSNQPQHF.